The 7 T cell receptor beta chains in this list originate from one sample, sequenced in a study of response to subunit inactivated influenza vaccine. TCRdb reprocessed the RT-PCR reads via MiXCR and lists one record per CDR3 protein. Of almost 250,000 distinct CDR3 sequences listed, approximately 12% are singletons. Sequenced material: non-naive T cells sorted from PBMCs, taken approximately 15 days before vaccination. The receptors derive from a man aged 50 to 59 who received an inactivated influenza vaccine.

This clonotype was seen at least ten times. The chain has TRBV6-2 or TRBV6-3 and TRBJ2-5; a weak D match, TRBD2 (7 bases). V was cut by 11 bases and J by 9 bases, with 19 bases left in between. The CDR3 extends over 12 amino acids. Germline V gene data show CDR1 as MNHEY and CDR2 as SVGEGT. CDR3 coding DNA: TGTGCCTCAAGAGCGGACGGGGGGCCCCAGTACTTC. Amino acid sequence: CASRADGGPQYF.

This chain connects TRBV28 to TRBJ2-2, with D perhaps TRBD2 (6 bases). The germline gives CDR1 MDHEN, CDR2 SYDVKM. There are 16 residues in the CDR3. V was cut by 3 bases and J by 5 bases, with 16 bases left in between. CDR3 amino acids: CASSFPPGLATGELFF. In nucleotides, the CDR3 is TGTGCCAGCAGTTTCCCCCCCGGGCTAGCGACCGGGGAGCTGTTTTTT.

This clonotype was seen many times. The CDR3 coding sequence is TGTGCCAGCAGCTTAACTCGACTAGCGGGAGCAGATACGCAGTATTTT. Protein: CASSLTRLAGADTQYF. The rearrangement uses TRBV7-3 and TRBJ2-3, with 12 bases fitting TRBD2. The length of the CDR3 is 16 residues. Germline V gene sequence: CDR1 SGHTA, CDR2 FQGTGA. V was clipped by 0 bases and J by 4 bases; unmatched bases: 2.

About this clonotype: It may be a read error: a sequence one base away is much more abundant. This chain joins TRBV29-1 and TRBJ2-6, with D possibly being TRBD1 (5 bases). Germline V gene data show CDR1 as SQVTM and CDR2 as ANQGSEA. This CDR3 is built from 17 residues. V was cut by 7 bases and J by 1 base, with 20 bases left in between. The CDR3 is CSAGPGSFFSGANVLTF. As DNA, the CDR3 is TGCAGCGCTGGACCAGGGTCCTTCTTTTCTGGGGCCAACGTCCTGACTTTC.

This clonotype was picked up a small number of times. This chain joins TRBV11-2 and TRBJ1-1, with 8 bases identical to TRBD1. Germline CDR1 SGHAT, CDR2 FQNNGV. This CDR3 spans 14 amino acids. Trimming cost V 2 bases and J 4 bases; bases outside gene matches: 3. CDR3 protein: CASSLNTGGTEAFF. The CDR3, as DNA: TGTGCCAGCAGCTTAAACACAGGGGGCACTGAAGCTTTCTTT.

The chain recombines TRBV2 with TRBJ1-5, with D uncertain. The CDR3 length is 18 residues. V lost 11 bases to trimming and J lost 2 bases, with 28 bases between them. Germline V lookup: CDR1 SNHLY, CDR2 FYNNEI. The CDR3 protein is CALSDYSFAQWRNQPQHF. DNA of the CDR3: TGTGCCCTCAGTGACTATTCGTTCGCCCAGTGGCGCAATCAGCCCCAGCATTTT.

Points on this clonotype: At one end the junction does not follow the germline gene, possibly because of a read error. The rearrangement joins TRBV20-1 to TRBJ2-5, with a tentative D call TRBD1 (6 bases). The germline CDR1 and CDR2 sequences are DFQATT and SNEGSKA (reference sequence). The CDR3 has 14 amino acids. CDR3 sequence (DNA): TGCAGTGCTACTACTGGACAGCACCAGGAGACCCAGTACTTC. Residues: CSATTGQHQETQYF.